This passage covers 12 T cell receptor beta chains from one sample sequenced in a study of T cells in Graves' hyperthyroidism and ophthalmopathy. TCR beta CDR3 regions were amplified from RNA transcripts. A set of HTBI primers served as the primers for a first-round RT-PCR of the TCR CDR3. MiXCR, run by TCRdb on the multiplex PCR reads, gives a single entry per CDR3 protein. The sample has roughly 650,000 distinct CDR3 sequences; approximately 15% are singletons. Material: blood. The receptors derive from a woman in her 40s with Graves' ophthalmopathy.

The rearrangement uses TRBV15 and TRBJ2-3; possibly TRBD1 for D (5 bases). V was pared by 0 bases and J by 2 bases, with 9 bases between. The CDR3 is 15 amino acids. Germline lookup yields CDR1 LNHNV and CDR2 YYDKDF (reference sequence). CDR3 DNA: TGTGCCACCAGCAGAGATGACAGAACCACAGATACGCAGTATTTT. Translating gives CATSRDDRTTDTQYF.

This chain links TRBV20-1 with TRBJ1-3; D gene uncertain. V was trimmed by 0 bases and J by 4 bases, leaving 7 bases between them. Germline CDR1 reads DFQATT; CDR2 reads SNEGSKA (reference sequence). The CDR3 sequence is 13 residues long. CDR3 DNA: TGCAGTGCTAGAGATGGGCAAGGAAACACCATATATTTT. This translates into CSARDGQGNTIYF.

In this sample, this clonotype turned up many times. The chain uses TRBV20-1 and TRBJ2-3; 13 bases agree with TRBD2. Per germline, CDR1 DFQATT and CDR2 SNEGSKA (reference sequence). V shed 0 bases, J shed 2 bases, and the junction held 5 bases outside the gene matches. CDR3 length equals 17 residues. The CDR3 DNA is TGCAGTGCTAGAGATCAACTAGCGGGAGGGGACACAGATACGCAGTATTTT. It encodes CSARDQLAGGDTDTQYF.

This clonotype occurred many times. This sequence joins TRBV11-2 and TRBJ1-1, with 9 positions matching TRBD1. V was pared by 5 bases and J by 4 bases, with 8 bases of the junction left unmatched. The CDR3 contains 15 residues. Germline V gene data show CDR1 as SGHAT and CDR2 as FQNNGV. The CDR3: CASSGSGQGFTEAFF. The CDR3 DNA reads as TGTGCCAGCAGCGGCTCGGGACAGGGCTTCACTGAAGCTTTCTTT.

This clonotype was seen only a few times. The CDR3 DNA is TGTGCCACCAGCAGAGTCGCCGTAGGGCCTGGAAACACCATATATTTT. It codes for CATSRVAVGPGNTIYF. This chain uses TRBV15 with TRBJ1-3; no clear D. Trimming stripped 1 base from V and 2 bases from J, with 12 bases between. CDR3 length equals 16 residues. Germline-derived CDR1 and CDR2 are LNHNV and YYDKDF (reference sequence).

This clonotype appeared many times. The chain is built from TRBV3-1 and TRBJ2-1, with 8 bases fitting TRBD2. Germline CDR1 is LGHDT and CDR2 is YNNKEL (reference sequence). The J segment lost 1 base and the V segment lost 2 bases, leaving 4 bases of the junction unmatched. The CDR3 spans 16 residues. Written as DNA, the CDR3 is TGTGCCAGCAGCCAATTCGCGGGAGGTTCCTACAATGAGCAGTTCTTC. Residues: CASSQFAGGSYNEQFF.

The CDR3 region has the DNA TGTGCCAGCAGCGGACACAGGGATTTGAACACTGAAGCTTTCTTT. Translated: CASSGHRDLNTEAFF. V and J are TRBV3-1 and TRBJ1-1; D is perhaps TRBD1 (6 bases). Per the germline V gene, CDR1 is LGHDT and CDR2 is YNNKEL (reference sequence). V lost 5 bases to trimming and J lost 0 bases, with 13 bases between them. The CDR3 loop spans 15 amino acids.

The chain carries TRBV5-4 and TRBJ1-2; tentatively, D is TRBD1 (6 bases). Germline CDR1 SGHNT, CDR2 YYREEE (reference sequence). The CDR3 is 13 residues long. Trimming stripped 5 bases from V and 9 bases from J, with 17 bases between. The CDR3 spells CASRGQGSNSYTF. CDR3 DNA sequence: TGTGCCAGCAGGGGGCAGGGGTCGAATAGCTACACCTTC.

The chain links TRBV7-2 to TRBJ2-1; no definite D call. V was shortened by 2 bases and J by 4 bases, with 9 bases between the two germline ends. The germline CDR1 and CDR2 sequences are SGHTA and FQGNSA. This CDR3 has 14 amino acids. The chain's CDR3 is CASSLHTEYNEQFF. CDR3 nucleotides: TGTGCCAGCAGCTTACATACAGAGTACAATGAGCAGTTCTTC.

For this clonotype: This clone may be a read error of a much larger clone one base away. The V and J genes are TRBV7-9 and TRBJ2-7; 9 bases agree with TRBD2. V was pared by 11 bases and J by 4 bases, with 12 bases of the junction left unmatched. Germline V gene sequence: CDR1 SEHNR, CDR2 FQNEAQ (reference sequence). This CDR3 has 14 residues. Here the CDR3 reads CAGGPRAGGYEQYF. The CDR3 DNA sequence: TGTGCCGGCGGACCCCGGGCGGGGGGGTACGAGCAGTACTTC.

The chain couples TRBV29-1 to TRBJ1-4; D may be TRBD1 (6 bases). V lost 0 bases, J lost 5 bases, and 16 bases lay in between. This CDR3 comprises 16 residues. Germline CDR1 is SQVTM and CDR2 is ANQGSEA. The CDR3 sequence: CSVEDNPGQGNEKLFF. The CDR3 region has the DNA TGCAGCGTTGAAGATAACCCGGGGCAGGGGAATGAAAAACTGTTTTTT.

This clonotype was counted between two and nine times. V usage is TRBV5-1 and J usage is TRBJ2-3; TRBD1 agrees at 7 bases. Germline V gene lookup returns CDR1 SGHRS and CDR2 YFSETQ. The CDR3 has 15 amino acids. J gave up 2 bases and V 4 bases, and 7 bases lay outside the gene matches. CDR3 sequence (DNA): TGCGCCAGCAGCATACCACAGGGGAACACAGATACGCAGTATTTT. As protein: CASSIPQGNTDTQYF.